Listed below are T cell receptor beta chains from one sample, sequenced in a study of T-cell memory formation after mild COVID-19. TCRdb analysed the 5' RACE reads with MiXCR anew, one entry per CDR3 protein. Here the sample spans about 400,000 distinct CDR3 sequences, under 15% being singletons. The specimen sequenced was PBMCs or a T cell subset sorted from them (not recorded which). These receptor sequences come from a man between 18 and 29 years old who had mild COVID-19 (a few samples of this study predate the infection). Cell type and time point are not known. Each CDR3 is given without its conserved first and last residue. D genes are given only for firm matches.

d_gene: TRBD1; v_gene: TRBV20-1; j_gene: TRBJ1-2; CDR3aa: SAPDRGLRSYT
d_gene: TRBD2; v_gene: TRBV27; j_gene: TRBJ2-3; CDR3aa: ASSRKGLGTSGSTDTQY
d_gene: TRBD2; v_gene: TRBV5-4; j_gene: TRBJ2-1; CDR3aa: ASSLYAGGPHEQF
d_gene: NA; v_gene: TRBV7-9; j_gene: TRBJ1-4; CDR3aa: ASSLGPVVSTNEKLF
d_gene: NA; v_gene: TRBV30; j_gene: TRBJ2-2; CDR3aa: AWSASQGALFTGELF
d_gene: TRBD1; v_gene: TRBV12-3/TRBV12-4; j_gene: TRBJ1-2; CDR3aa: ASSQTGVRGYT
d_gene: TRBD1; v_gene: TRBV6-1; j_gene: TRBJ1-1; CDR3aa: ASRLDRGNTEAF
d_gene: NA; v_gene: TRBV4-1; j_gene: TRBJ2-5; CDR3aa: ASSQDRGSGETQY
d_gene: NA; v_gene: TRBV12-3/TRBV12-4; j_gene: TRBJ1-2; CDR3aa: ASSLEAGRLSGYT
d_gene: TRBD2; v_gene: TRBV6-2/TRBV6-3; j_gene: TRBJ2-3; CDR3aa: ASKQDLAGSTDTQY
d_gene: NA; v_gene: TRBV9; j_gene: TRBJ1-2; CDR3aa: ASSARGKTQGYT
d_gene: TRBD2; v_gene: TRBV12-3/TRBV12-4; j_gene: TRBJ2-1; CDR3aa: ASSQLRSGGANSISYEQF
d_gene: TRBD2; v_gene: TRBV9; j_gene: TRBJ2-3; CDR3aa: ASSKTLAGVTDTQY
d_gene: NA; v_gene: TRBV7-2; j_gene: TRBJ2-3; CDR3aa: ASSRTGGGGDTQY
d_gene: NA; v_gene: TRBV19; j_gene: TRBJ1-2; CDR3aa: ASMDLYGYT
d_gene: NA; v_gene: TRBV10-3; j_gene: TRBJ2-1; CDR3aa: AISGLGSEQF
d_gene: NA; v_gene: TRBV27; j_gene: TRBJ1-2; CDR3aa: ASSLWQGSGYT
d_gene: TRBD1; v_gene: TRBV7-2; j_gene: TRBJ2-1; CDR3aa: ASSQGGTGSYNEQF
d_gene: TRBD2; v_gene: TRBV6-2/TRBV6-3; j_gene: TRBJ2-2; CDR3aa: ASSYTSAGGTGELF
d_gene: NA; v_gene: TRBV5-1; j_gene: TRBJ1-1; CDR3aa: ASSDMVVAGTTEAF
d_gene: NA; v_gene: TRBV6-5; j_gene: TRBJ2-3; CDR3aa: ASSYDLRDTQY
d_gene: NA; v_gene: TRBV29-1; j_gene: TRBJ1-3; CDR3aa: SVEDREAGNTIY
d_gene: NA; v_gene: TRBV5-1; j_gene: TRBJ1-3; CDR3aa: ASSLARGTGNTIY
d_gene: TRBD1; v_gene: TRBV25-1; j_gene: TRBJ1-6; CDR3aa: ASSGQGDGSPLH
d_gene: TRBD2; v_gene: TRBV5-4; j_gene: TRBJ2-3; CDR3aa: ASSLRAGPTDTQY
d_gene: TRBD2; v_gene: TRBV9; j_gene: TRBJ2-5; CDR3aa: ASSVVGVGGKETQY
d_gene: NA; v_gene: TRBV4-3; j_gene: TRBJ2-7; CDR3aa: ASSQEVPGPAYEQY
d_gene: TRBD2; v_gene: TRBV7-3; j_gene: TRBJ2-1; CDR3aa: ASSSLAGGPAEQF
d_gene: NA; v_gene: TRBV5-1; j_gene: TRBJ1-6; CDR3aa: ASSLALGISSPLH
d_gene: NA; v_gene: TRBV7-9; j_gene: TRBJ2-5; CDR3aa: ASSLVGSGTETQY
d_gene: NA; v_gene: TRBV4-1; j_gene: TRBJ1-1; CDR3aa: ASSQAFLSTGEMNTEAF